The 20 T cell receptor beta chains in this list originate from one sample, sequenced in a study of tumor-infiltrating lymphocytes in primary liver carcinoma (dated by TCRdb to the late 2010s). TRIzol reagent was used to extract blood RNA from unsorted whole blood, while the DNeasy Blood & Tissue kit provided the germline DNA. TCRdb names Illumina HiSeq 2500 as the instrument used. Using a constant-region primer and ProtoScript II reverse transcriptase, TCRbeta-specific cDNA was reverse-transcribed from roughly 500 ng total RNA. Three nested multiplex PCR rounds, following a slightly modified ARM-PCR procedure, were used to build the TCRbeta libraries. Each of the first two PCR rounds ran for approximately 11 cycles using multiplex TRBV1-TRBV30 forward primers together with a Cbeta reverse primer. TCRdb trimmed the raw reads at Q25, called clones with MiXCR and kept productive beta chains. Merged by CDR3 protein, the rows form single entries marked with the most common genes and DNA. Recorded for this sample are 300,000 to 350,000 distinct CDR3 sequences; almost 65% of them occurred a single time. Clones ranked in the top ten supply about 6.5% of the sample.

The sequenced material came from peripheral blood. The receptors originated from a man aged 40-49 years with primary liver carcinoma and hepatitis B virus infection.

Regarding this clonotype: A much larger clone lies one base from this, so it may be a read error. This chain joins TRBV6-5 and TRBJ1-5; D uncertain. V was pared by 10 bases and J by 2 bases, with 15 bases between. The CDR3 runs to 14 residues. CDR1 MNHEY and CDR2 SVGAGI come from the germline V gene. The CDR3 nucleotides read TGTGCCAACAGCCAAACCCTGGGCAATCAGCCCCAGCATTTT. Its protein is CANSQTLGNQPQHF.

In the case of this clonotype: Mismatch with germline at one junction end may stem from a read error. J is TRBJ2-2 and V is TRBV11-2; 11 nucleotides match TRBD2. The CDR3 covers 15 residues. Germline V gives CDR1 SGHAT, CDR2 FQNNGV. The CDR3, as DNA: TGTGCCAGCAACTTAGTACTAGCGGGAGCCGTGGAGCTGTTTTTT. It translates to CASNLVLAGAVELFF.

This chain connects TRBV5-6 to TRBJ2-7; D call uncertain. CDR1 and CDR2 (germline): SGHDT, YYEEEE. V shed 1 base and J shed 5 bases, with 13 bases lying between them. CDR3 length: 14 amino acids. The CDR3 nucleotides read TGTGCCAGCAGCTTGATCCTTGGTGGTAACGAGCAGTACTTC. Translated: CASSLILGGNEQYF.

In this sample, this clonotype turned up once. One end of the junction does not line up with germline, which may come from a read error. V usage is TRBV5-5 and J usage is TRBJ2-1, with D hard to call. Germline V CDR1 and CDR2: SGHKS, YYEKEE (reference sequence). The length of the CDR3 is 15 residues. As DNA, the CDR3 is TGTGCCAGCAGCTTGGCTCCTGGACGGTACAATGAGCAATTCTTC. Protein product: CASSLAPGRYNEQFF.

Details on this clonotype: Its ends do not fully match the called genes, so a read error is possible. The chain is built from TRBV11-2 and TRBJ2-7; 8 bases align to TRBD1. Germline V gives CDR1 SGHAT, CDR2 FQNNGV. This CDR3 comprises 18 residues. CDR3 DNA sequence: TGTGCCAGTAGCCCAAGATTGGCCGGGACAGGAATTGGCTACCAGCAGTACTTC. This codes for CASSPRLAGTGIGYQQYF.

A remark on this clonotype: One base away lies a much larger clone, so this may be a sequencing read error. The CDR3 does not end in the conserved phenylalanine or tryptophan, so this is likely a read error. The V gene is TRBV6-2 or TRBV6-3, the J gene TRBJ2-4; D perhaps matches TRBD1 (6 bases). Germline V CDR1 and CDR2: MNHEY, SVGEGT. This CDR3 region has 16 residues. The V gene lost 0 bases and the J gene lost 3 bases, with 12 bases spanning the gap. Here the CDR3 DNA reads TGTGCCAGCAGTTACTCCAGGGGAGAAGGCAAAAACATTCAGTACTTA. The encoded protein is CASSYSRGEGKNIQYL.

The chain joins TRBV21-1 to TRBJ2-1; the table calls TRBD2, which could not be checked here. TRBV21-1 constitutes a pseudogene. The CDR3 loop spans 14 amino acids. The CDR3 reads CASSSGTRFNEQFF. The CDR3 DNA is TGTGCCAGCAGCTCCGGGACTAGATTCAATGAGCAGTTCTTC.

The chain links TRBV6-2 or TRBV6-3 to TRBJ2-6; D is unclear. Germline-derived CDR1 and CDR2 are MNHEY and SVGEGT. Trimming pared 10 bases from V and 2 bases from J, leaving 9 bases between. CDR3 length: 13 residues. DNA of the CDR3: TGTGCCACTCATAGGACTGGGGCCAACGTCCTGACTTTC. Translated, it gives CATHRTGANVLTF.

As regards this clonotype: The junction does not match germline at one end; this may be a read error. The genes are TRBV11-2 and TRBJ2-3; maybe TRBD2 (5 bases). This CDR3 region has 15 residues. CDR1 is SGHAT and CDR2 is FQNNGV in the germline V gene. The CDR3 is CASSLTSNLPDMQYF. The CDR3 nucleotides read TGTGCCAGCAGCTTAACTAGTAATCTCCCAGATATGCAGTATTTT.

This clonotype came up many times. The chain links TRBV4-1 to TRBJ2-7, with no clear D. The germline V and J ends were trimmed by 4 bases and 4 bases, with 11 bases remaining between them. Per germline, CDR1 MGHRA and CDR2 YSYEKL. The CDR3 loop spans 13 amino acids. The CDR3 DNA is TGCGCCAGCAGCCCGTCCCCGGCGTACGAGCAGTACTTC. This encodes CASSPSPAYEQYF.

V and J are TRBV5-6 and TRBJ2-1, with D perhaps TRBD2 (5 bases). CDR3 length: 15 residues. Germline-derived CDR1 and CDR2 are SGHDT and YYEEEE. V was shortened by 1 base and J by 8 bases, with 16 bases between the two germline ends. The CDR3 DNA is TGTGCCAGCAGCTTGCCAGCGGATGGGCGGGATGAGCAGTTCTTC. It encodes CASSLPADGRDEQFF.

This clonotype was seen repeatedly, ten times or more. Germline is not matched at one junction end, which may reflect a read error. V gene TRBV12-3 or TRBV12-4 combines with J gene TRBJ2-3; possible D gene TRBD2, 6 bases. There are 15 residues in the CDR3. The CDR3 region is CASSLEREGTDTQYF. The CDR3 coding sequence is TGTGCCAGCAGCTTAGAAAGGGAGGGCACAGATACGCAGTATTTT.

The chain couples TRBV19 to TRBJ2-6; D tentatively fits TRBD1 or TRBD2 (6 bases each). Trimming pared 4 bases from V and 4 bases from J, leaving 11 bases between. The CDR3 has 15 residues. Germline lookup yields CDR1 LNHDA and CDR2 SQIVND (reference sequence). CDR3 coding DNA: TGTGCCAGTAGTACGGGGGCGCCCGGGGCCAACGTCCTGACTTTC. Translated: CASSTGAPGANVLTF.

This clonotype was observed a handful of times. One end of the junction is discordant with germline, which a read error may explain. This sequence joins TRBV28 and TRBJ2-7; 7 nucleotides match TRBD1. Germline CDR1 is MDHEN and CDR2 is SYDVKM. The CDR3 spans 14 residues. Here the CDR3 DNA reads TGTGCCAGCAGAGGGTTTAACAGGGGCTACGAGCAGTATTTC. Its protein is CASRGFNRGYEQYF.

In regard to this clonotype: The CDR3 does not close with the conserved phenylalanine or tryptophan, likely indicating a read error. V gene TRBV5-1 combines with J gene TRBJ1-1; D is uncertain. V was pared by 4 bases and J by 5 bases, with 12 bases between. In germline, CDR1 is SGHRS, CDR2 YFSETQ. This CDR3 is 13 amino acids long. The CDR3 DNA follows: TGCGCCAGCAGCAAGACCGTAGGGACTGAAGCTTTCTTG. Protein product: CASSKTVGTEAFL.

On this clonotype itself: The final CDR3 position lacks the conserved phenylalanine or tryptophan, pointing to a likely read error. The chain employs TRBV11-3 and TRBJ2-1; 11 bases line up with TRBD1. CDR3 size: 14 residues. After removal of 5 bases from V and 10 bases from J, the junction contained 7 bases not matched to a gene. CDR1 is SGHNT, CDR2 YENEEA, per germline. The DNA of the CDR3 is TGTGCCAGCAGCCCCAGGACAGGGGGCAACGAGCAGTTCTCC. The encoded protein is CASSPRTGGNEQFS.

This clonotype was recorded a few times. At one end, the junction sequence differs from germline, possibly due to a read error. This rearrangement joins TRBV11-2 to TRBJ2-3; 7 positions match TRBD2. The CDR3 sequence is 15 residues long. Germline V gives CDR1 SGHAT, CDR2 FQNNGV. In nucleotides, the CDR3 is TGTGCCAGCAGTTCGGGGCTAGCGGTTTCAGATACGAAGTATTTT. Encoded protein: CASSSGLAVSDTKYF.

The chain recombines TRBV6-1 with TRBJ2-2; no firm D call. Germline CDR1 and CDR2: MNHNS and SASEGT. The CDR3 sequence is 15 residues long. The V gene lost 2 bases and the J gene lost 5 bases, with 12 bases spanning the gap. CDR3 sequence: CASSEWRRETGELFF. CDR3 in DNA: TGTGCCAGCAGTGAATGGCGGAGAGAAACCGGGGAGCTGTTTTTT.

The chain uses TRBV13 and TRBJ2-5; D is unresolved. Germline V gene data show CDR1 as PRHDT and CDR2 as FYEKMQ (reference sequence). CDR3 length: 13 amino acids. The V end was cut by 5 bases, the J end by 1 base, with 8 bases between. CDR3 protein: CASSPGSQETQYF. For the CDR3, the DNA is TGTGCCAGCAGCCCCGGATCCCAAGAGACCCAGTACTTC. Looking up the rest from reference TRBV13 and TRBJ2-5 gives the full variable domain: AAGVIQSPRHLIKEKRETATLKCYPIPRHDTVYWYQQGPGQDPQFLISFYEKMQSDKGSIPDRFSAQQFSDYHSELNMSSLELGDSALYFCASSPGSQETQYFGPGTRLLVL.

This clonotype occurred a few times. The chain links TRBV28 to TRBJ2-7; 12 nucleotides agree with TRBD2. The V gene's germline CDR1 is MDHEN and CDR2 SYDVKM. With 7 bases clipped from V and 3 bases from J, the junction kept 4 bases outside the gene matches. The CDR3 extends over 14 amino acids. The CDR3 sequence: CASTKGLAGYEQYF. In nucleotides, the CDR3 is TGTGCCAGCACAAAGGGACTAGCGGGCTACGAGCAGTACTTC. The complete variable domain, with remaining parts taken from reference TRBV28 and TRBJ2-7, reads DVKVTQSSRYLVKRTGEKVFLECVQDMDHENMFWYRQDPGLGLRLIYFSYDVKMKEKGDIPEGYSVSREKKERFSLILESASTNQTSMYLCASTKGLAGYEQYFGPGTRLTVT.